The 30 T cell receptor beta chains below all came from one sample that was sequenced in a study of blood T cell repertoires in COVID-19. TCRdb's table, derived via immunoSEQ multiplex PCR, lists solely in-frame clones and lacks some. The table lists approximately 300,000 clones, roughly nine tenths of them singletons, with approximately 17% in the top ten. Sample: PBMCs or T cells enriched from blood (not recorded which). The receptors were sampled from a woman aged 30 to 39 who had recovered from COVID-19.

The chain employs TRBV28 and TRBJ2-5; 12 nucleotides line up with TRBD2. The V gene's germline CDR1 is MDHEN and CDR2 SYDVKM. The CDR3 runs 20 residues. V shed 4 bases and J 2 bases; nucleotides not matched to a gene: 17. CDR3 protein: CASSSRGQLLAGGPQETQYF. The CDR3 DNA reads TGTGCCAGCAGTTCGAGAGGACAGCTACTAGCGGGAGGACCTCAAGAGACCCAGTACTTC.

This rearrangement joins TRBV25-1 to TRBJ2-1; weak D call: TRBD2 (6 bases). Germline values: CDR1 MGHDK, CDR2 SYGVNS. Trimming cost V 2 bases and J 3 bases, with 8 bases left between them. The CDR3 sequence is 14 residues long. CDR3 DNA sequence: TGTGCCAGCAGTGAAGGGACTTACTACAATGAGCAGTTCTTC. Protein product: CASSEGTYYNEQFF. Using reference TRBV25-1 and TRBJ2-1 for the parts outside the CDR3, the full variable domain is EADIYQTPRYLVIGTGKKITLECSQTMGHDKMYWYQQDPGMELHLIHYSYGVNSTEKGDLSSESTVSRIRTEHFPLTLESARPSHTSQYLCASSEGTYYNEQFFGPGTRLTVL.

The chain couples TRBV2 to TRBJ2-1; no reliable D call. Trimming shortened V by 0 bases and J by 4 bases, and 4 bases separated the two germline ends. Germline CDR1 is SNHLY and CDR2 is FYNNEI. The CDR3 extends over 13 amino acids. Here the CDR3 reads CASSEAYYNEQFF. The CDR3 nucleotides are TGTGCCAGCAGTGAAGCTTATTACAATGAGCAGTTCTTC.

The chain carries TRBV5-1 and TRBJ2-5, with a weak D call TRBD2 (5 bases). V lost 5 bases to trimming and J lost 1 base, with 15 bases between them. CDR1 and CDR2 (germline): SGHRS, YFSETQ. This CDR3 has 15 amino acids. The chain's CDR3 is CASREGPTLQETQYF. CDR3 nucleotide sequence: TGCGCCAGCAGAGAGGGTCCTACCCTCCAAGAGACCCAGTACTTC.

The gene calls are TRBV28 and TRBJ1-2; 7 nucleotides match TRBD1. Losses at the gene ends were 8 bases for V and 4 bases for J; bases not matched to a gene: 10. CDR3 size: 14 residues. The germline CDR1 and CDR2 sequences are MDHEN and SYDVKM. This CDR3 reads CASGAGGRSYGYTF. CDR3 DNA: TGTGCCAGCGGTGCAGGGGGGCGCAGCTATGGCTACACCTTC.

The chain couples TRBV5-1 to TRBJ1-2, with 7 bases lining up with TRBD1. V trimming: 5 bases; J trimming: 0 bases; junction bases outside the gene matches: 4. Per the germline V gene, CDR1 is SGHRS and CDR2 is YFSETQ. This CDR3 contains 14 residues. In DNA form, the CDR3 reads TGCGCCAGCAGTTCGGGACAGACTAACTATGGCTACACCTTC. Translation: CASSSGQTNYGYTF.

The rearrangement links TRBV28 to TRBJ2-7; weak D call: TRBD1 (6 bases). The CDR3 extends over 16 amino acids. V gave up 5 bases and J gave up 2 bases, with 19 bases separating them. Germline V gene sequence: CDR1 MDHEN, CDR2 SYDVKM. CDR3 in amino acids: CASSPTLQGYPYEQYF. CDR3 coding DNA: TGTGCCAGCAGTCCGACCCTACAGGGATACCCCTACGAGCAGTACTTC.

The chain carries TRBV7-9 and TRBJ1-4; D remains ambiguous. The CDR3 consists of 15 residues. Trimming shortened V by 5 bases and J by 0 bases, and 10 bases separated the two germline ends. Germline V gene sequence: CDR1 SEHNR, CDR2 FQNEAQ (reference sequence). The CDR3 DNA reads as TGTGCCAGCAGCCCCCACAGCTCAACTAATGAAAAACTGTTTTTT. Encoded protein: CASSPHSSTNEKLFF.

This chain uses TRBV12-3 or TRBV12-4 with TRBJ2-4; D is ambiguous. Trimming took off 6 bases at V and 7 bases at J, with 10 bases between the two ends. CDR3 length: 12 amino acids. In nucleotides, the CDR3 is TGTGCCAGCAGCCGAGCGATTAACATTCAGTACTTC. Translating it yields CASSRAINIQYF.

This rearrangement joins TRBV15 to TRBJ1-4; D is ambiguous. The CDR3 contains 14 residues. V lost 0 bases, J lost 4 bases, and 6 bases lay in between. CDR1 and CDR2 from the germline V gene are LNHNV and YYDKDF (reference sequence). The CDR3 loop reads CATSRDRFNEKLFF. In DNA, the CDR3 is TGTGCCACCAGCAGAGATCGGTTTAATGAAAAACTGTTTTTT.

This chain links TRBV4-3 with TRBJ2-5; unclear D gene. Germline V CDR1 and CDR2: LGHNA, YSLEER. Trimming took off 0 bases at V and 7 bases at J, with 9 bases between the two ends. The CDR3 has 13 residues. The CDR3, as DNA: TGCGCCAGCAGCCAAGATCTCCGAGGGACCCAGTACTTC. Amino acid sequence: CASSQDLRGTQYF.

This sequence joins TRBV27 and TRBJ1-6; D perhaps matches TRBD1 (5 bases). The CDR3 spans 16 residues. V shed 5 bases and J shed 3 bases, with 14 bases lying between them. Germline CDR1 MNHEY, CDR2 SMNVEV (reference sequence). This CDR3 reads CASSPRKTVYNSPLHF. The CDR3 nucleotides are TGTGCCAGCAGTCCACGGAAGACAGTCTATAATTCACCCCTCCACTTT.

This clone was found a few times. V usage is TRBV5-1 and J usage is TRBJ1-2; 7 bases are shared with TRBD1. V was clipped by 0 bases and J by 5 bases; unmatched bases: 10. Per the germline V gene, CDR1 is SGHRS and CDR2 is YFSETQ. This CDR3 is built from 16 residues. The CDR3 nucleotides are TGCGCCAGCAGCTTGGTGGACGGACAGGAGGGGTATGGCTACACCTTC. It is translated as CASSLVDGQEGYGYTF.

This chain joins TRBV2 and TRBJ2-7; 7 bases fit TRBD2. The CDR3 consists of 15 residues. The trim removed 7 bases at V and 0 bases at J, leaving 9 bases unmatched. Germline V gene sequence: CDR1 SNHLY, CDR2 FYNNEI. This CDR3 reads CASTYSGLSSYEQYF. The CDR3 DNA reads as TGTGCCAGCACTTATAGCGGGCTTAGCTCCTACGAGCAGTACTTC. The complete variable domain, with remaining parts taken from reference TRBV2 and TRBJ2-7, reads EPEVTQTPSHQVTQMGQEVILRCVPISNHLYFYWYRQILGQKVEFLVSFYNNEISEKSEIFDDQFSVERPDGSNFTLKIRSTKLEDSAMYFCASTYSGLSSYEQYFGPGTRLTVT.

V gene TRBV27 combines with J gene TRBJ2-3; 7 bases match TRBD1. The CDR3 runs to 16 residues. Germline CDR1 MNHEY, CDR2 SMNVEV (reference sequence). The ends lost 1 base at V and 2 bases at J; junction bases unmatched: 6. CDR3 in amino acids: CASSLFRGTFTDTQYF. Written as DNA, the CDR3 is TGTGCCAGCAGTTTATTCAGGGGGACATTCACAGATACGCAGTATTTT.

J is TRBJ1-1 and V is TRBV5-6, with D possibly being TRBD1 (5 bases). V gave up 4 bases and J gave up 1 base, with 17 bases separating them. Germline values: CDR1 SGHDT, CDR2 YYEEEE. The length of the CDR3 is 16 residues. The CDR3 reads CASSPLWGGKNTEAFF. The CDR3, as DNA: TGTGCCAGCAGCCCCCTGTGGGGCGGGAAGAACACTGAAGCTTTCTTT.

V is TRBV28 and J is TRBJ1-4, with 7 bases that match TRBD1. Trimming removed 5 bases from V and 7 bases from J; junction bases left unmatched: 4. Germline V gene lookup returns CDR1 MDHEN and CDR2 SYDVKM. There are 13 residues in the CDR3. Written as DNA, the CDR3 is TGTGCCAGCAGTACCAACAGGGGTGAAAAACTGTTTTTT. It translates to CASSTNRGEKLFF.

This sequence joins TRBV11-1 and TRBJ2-3; D perhaps matches TRBD2 (6 bases). The CDR3 length is 14 residues. Germline-derived CDR1 and CDR2 are SGHAT and FQDESV (reference sequence). Trimming removed 5 bases at V and 6 bases at J, with 15 bases between. The CDR3 spells CASSPRGGVDTQYF. The DNA for the CDR3 is TGTGCCAGCAGCCCTAGAGGCGGGGTGGATACGCAGTATTTT.

The J gene is TRBJ1-1, the V gene TRBV7-2; D may be TRBD1 (5 bases). The CDR3 sequence is 14 residues long. Germline-derived CDR1 and CDR2 are SGHTA and FQGNSA. V dropped 1 base and J dropped 5 bases, with 11 bases sitting between them. CDR3 region: CASSLVWGGTEAFF. DNA of the CDR3: TGTGCCAGCAGCTTAGTGTGGGGGGGGACTGAAGCTTTCTTT.

CDR3 sequence reads: CASSPPRQGYTDTQYF. The CDR3 DNA reads as TGTGCCAGTAGTCCTCCAAGACAGGGGTACACAGATACGCAGTATTTT. The chain is built from TRBV19 and TRBJ2-3; 8 nucleotides agree with TRBD1. V gave up 5 bases and J gave up 2 bases; unmatched junction bases: 9. Per the germline V gene, CDR1 is LNHDA and CDR2 is SQIVND (reference sequence). CDR3 length equals 16 residues.

This chain joins TRBV28 and TRBJ2-1; 8 bases line up with TRBD2. Per germline, CDR1 MDHEN and CDR2 SYDVKM. The V and J ends lost 5 bases and 8 bases, in that order; junction bases with no gene match: 14. The CDR3 runs to 16 residues. The DNA of the CDR3 is TGTGCCAGCAGTGGTTTGGCGGGGGGAACCCTCGATGAGCAGTTCTTC. As protein: CASSGLAGGTLDEQFF.

The chain employs TRBV27 and TRBJ2-7; D unclear. Germline V gene data show CDR1 as MNHEY and CDR2 as SMNVEV (reference sequence). The CDR3 runs to 14 residues. The germline V and J ends were trimmed by 5 bases and 1 base, with 12 bases remaining between them. The CDR3 DNA reads as TGTGCCAGCAGTCACGGGTCCGGATCCTACGAGCAGTACTTC. Protein: CASSHGSGSYEQYF.

This chain connects TRBV28 to TRBJ2-3, with TRBD2 matching over 7 bases. Germline trimming cut 11 bases from V and 2 bases from J; bases unmatched to any gene: 13. From germline, CDR1 is MDHEN and CDR2 SYDVKM. The CDR3 sequence is 15 residues long. The DNA of the CDR3 is TGTGCCGGATCGTCAGCGGGAAAATTCACAGATACGCAGTATTTT. It is translated as CAGSSAGKFTDTQYF.

There are a few counts of this clone. The chain joins TRBV7-2 to TRBJ1-2; tentatively, D is TRBD1 (5 bases). Trimming cost V 1 base and J 8 bases, with 14 bases left between them. Germline values: CDR1 SGHTA, CDR2 FQGNSA. CDR3 length: 14 amino acids. The CDR3 bases are TGTGCCAGCAGCTTAGGGGGACTGCCTGGGGGCTACACCTTC. Translation gives CASSLGGLPGGYTF.

The table lists this clone with a count of one. The chain combines TRBV5-1 with TRBJ1-2, with TRBD1 as a possible D gene (5 bases). This CDR3 contains 16 residues. Trimming removed 1 base at V and 3 bases at J, with 16 bases between. Germline V CDR1 and CDR2: SGHRS, YFSETQ. The CDR3 reads CASSLRGAGQYYGYTF. CDR3 nucleotides: TGCGCCAGCAGCTTGCGCGGGGCAGGACAATACTATGGCTACACCTTC.

The chain links TRBV5-3 to TRBJ2-3, with 12 nucleotides matching TRBD2. TRBV5-3 is an ORF; its function is uncertain. The V and J ends lost 4 bases and 5 bases, in that order; junction bases with no gene match: 14. The CDR3 extends over 18 amino acids. The CDR3 region has the DNA TGTGCCAGAAGCCCGAACCTGTGGACTAGCGGGATTAAAGATACGCAGTATTTT. Residues: CARSPNLWTSGIKDTQYF.

The V call is TRBV16, the J call TRBJ1-5; D might be TRBD1 (6 bases). The germline V gene encodes CDR1 KGHSY and CDR2 FQNENV. The CDR3 has 15 residues. Trimming shortened V by 3 bases and J by 4 bases, and 13 bases separated the two germline ends. The CDR3 loop is CASSHSAGANQPQHF. Here the CDR3 DNA reads TGTGCCAGCAGCCATTCGGCAGGGGCTAATCAGCCCCAGCATTTT.

This clone showed up just a few times. The chain combines TRBV6-5 with TRBJ1-1, with a weak D call TRBD1 (6 bases). Germline assignment: CDR1 MNHEY and CDR2 SVGAGI. With 4 bases removed from V and 2 bases from J, the gap between germline ends came to 14 bases. This CDR3 contains 15 residues. CDR3 DNA sequence: TGTGCCAGCAGTTTACAGGGAGCCCCTAACACTGAAGCTTTCTTT. This sequence encodes CASSLQGAPNTEAFF.

The V and J genes are TRBV6-5 and TRBJ1-2, with D perhaps matching TRBD1 (5 bases). CDR3 length: 12 amino acids. CDR1 is MNHEY and CDR2 is SVGAGI in the germline V gene. V gave up 9 bases and J gave up 0 bases, with 8 bases separating them. Here the CDR3 reads CASMTANYGYTF. In DNA, the CDR3 is TGTGCCAGTATGACAGCTAACTATGGCTACACCTTC.

The chain couples TRBV4-3 to TRBJ2-1; D call uncertain. CDR1 and CDR2 (germline): LGHNA, YSLEER. CDR3 length: 14 residues. Between the trimmed V and J ends, which lost 0 bases and 10 bases, there was a span of 13 bases. Written as DNA, the CDR3 is TGCGCCAGCAGCCAAGATATAGTCGGGTGGGAGCAGTTCTTC. Translation: CASSQDIVGWEQFF.